This TCR beta chain comes out of a study of T cell responses to AZD1222 COVID-19 vaccine. As for the study in general: Second-dose intervals near 4 or 12 weeks were combined. General observations from the study: Variant regions that are unmutated are reportedly the target of nearly half of spike-specific TCRs. There were mostly white British donors and more females than males, and clonal diversity was possibly underestimated. Seropositive status at baseline applied to only six AZD1222 recipients.

A word on this clone: The antigen is unknown.

This CDR3 is 13 amino acids long. Germline V gene sequence: CDR1 SQVTM, CDR2 ANQGSEA. Trimming pared 5 bases from V and 4 bases from J, leaving 14 bases between. TCRdb's table, derived via immunoSEQ multiplex PCR, lists solely in-frame clones and lacks some. The sample yields over 95,000 clones, roughly 90% seen once. This sequence originates from an adult in good health. The chain employs TRBV29-1 and TRBJ1-2; D is perhaps TRBD1 (5 bases). The specimen was peripheral blood, collected on day 0 of AZD1222 vaccination. The CDR3 region has the DNA TGCAGCGTTTCGGGGCTAGTAAGCTATGGCTACACCTTC. This gives the protein CSVSGLVSYGYTF.